The 5 T cell receptor beta chains below all came from one sample that was sequenced in a study of blood T cell repertoires in COVID-19. Some clones are missing from TCRdb's copy, which holds only in-frame ones; the method was immunoSEQ multiplex PCR. Among roughly 41,000 clones listed, approximately 83% were seen once. The sequenced material came from peripheral blood. Source of these receptors: a woman of 80 years or more with acute or convalescent COVID-19.

The chain recombines TRBV28 with TRBJ1-6, with 7 bases matching TRBD1. Germline trimming cut 5 bases from V and 9 bases from J; bases unmatched to any gene: 7. This CDR3 comprises 14 residues. Germline CDR1 is MDHEN and CDR2 is SYDVKM. The CDR3 DNA reads TGTGCCAGCAGTCCCCGACAGGGTGGTTCACCCCTCCACTTT. It yields the protein CASSPRQGGSPLHF.

The gene calls are TRBV27 and TRBJ2-1; 8 positions agree with TRBD2. The CDR3 spans 15 residues. The junction had 5 bases not matched to a gene; V was cut back by 1 base and J by 6 bases. Per the germline V gene, CDR1 is MNHEY and CDR2 is SMNVEV (reference sequence). The chain's CDR3 is CASSLWYGGGNEQFF. CDR3 in DNA: TGTGCCAGCAGTTTATGGTACGGGGGGGGCAATGAGCAGTTCTTC.

V usage is TRBV5-5 and J usage is TRBJ2-1, with 7 nucleotides matching TRBD2. The CDR3 runs to 14 residues. Germline values: CDR1 SGHKS, CDR2 YYEKEE (reference sequence). V shed 4 bases, J shed 7 bases, and the junction held 8 bases outside the gene matches. In DNA, the CDR3 is TGTGCCAGCAGCCCCCGGGGGGACTCAAATGAGCAGTTCTTC. Amino acids: CASSPRGDSNEQFF. Based on the CDR3 plus reference TRBV5-5 and TRBJ2-1, the full variable domain is DAGVTQSPTHLIKTRGQQVTLRCSPISGHKSVSWYQQVLGQGPQFIFQYYEKEERGRGNFPDRFSARQFPNYSSELNVNALLLGDSALYLCASSPRGDSNEQFFGPGTRLTVL.

The rearrangement uses TRBV10-3 and TRBJ2-3, with 10 bases fitting TRBD2. The junction had 7 bases not matched to a gene; V was cut back by 5 bases and J by 2 bases. Per the germline V gene, CDR1 is ENHRY and CDR2 is SYGVKD. There are 16 residues in the CDR3. CDR3 sequence (DNA): TGTGCCATCAGTACTAGCGGGGACCGGGACACAGATACGCAGTATTTT. As protein: CAISTSGDRDTDTQYF.

The rearrangement links TRBV7-3 to TRBJ2-1; D gene ambiguous. Germline CDR1 and CDR2: SGHTA and FQGTGA. CDR3 length equals 13 residues. The germline V and J ends were trimmed by 3 bases and 8 bases, with 11 bases remaining between them. The CDR3 spells CASSLSWSDEQFF. Here the CDR3 DNA reads TGTGCCAGCAGCTTGTCGTGGTCGGATGAGCAGTTCTTC.